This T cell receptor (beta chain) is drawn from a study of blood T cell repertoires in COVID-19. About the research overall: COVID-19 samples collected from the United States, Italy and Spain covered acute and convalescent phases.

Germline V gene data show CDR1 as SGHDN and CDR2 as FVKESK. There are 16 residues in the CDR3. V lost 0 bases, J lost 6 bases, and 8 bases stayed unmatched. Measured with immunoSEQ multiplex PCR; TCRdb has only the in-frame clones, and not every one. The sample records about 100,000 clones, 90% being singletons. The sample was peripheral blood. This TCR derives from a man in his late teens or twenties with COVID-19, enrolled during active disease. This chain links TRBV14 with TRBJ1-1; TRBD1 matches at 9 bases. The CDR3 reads CASSQEAGTGFAEAFF. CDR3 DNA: TGTGCCAGCAGCCAAGAAGCCGGGACAGGGTTCGCTGAAGCTTTCTTT.